The 3 T cell receptor beta chains below were found in one sample sequenced in a study of PD-1 blockade in classical Hodgkin lymphoma. In every patient, relapse followed autologous stem cell transplantation, while exposure to brentuximab vedotin differed. Generated by immunoSEQ multiplex PCR, the TCRdb table keeps only in-frame clones and is missing some. The repertoire has tens of thousands of clones, roughly 73% of them found once; the top ten carry approximately 10%. The sequences come from peripheral blood mononuclear cells (PBMCs), collected at baseline. Source of these receptors: a human donor with classical Hodgkin lymphoma.

This clone was counted a few times. The chain links TRBV5-5 to TRBJ2-7; D gene uncertain. The CDR3 contains 15 residues. Looked up from germline, CDR1 is SGHKS and CDR2 is YYEKEE (reference sequence). The germline V and J ends were trimmed by 4 bases and 4 bases, with 18 bases remaining between them. CDR3 in amino acids: CASSPRSLGPYEQYF. In DNA form, the CDR3 reads TGTGCCAGCAGCCCAAGGTCGCTCGGGCCGTACGAGCAGTACTTC.

The V gene is TRBV13, the J gene TRBJ2-7, with 9 bases lining up with TRBD1. Germline CDR1 reads PRHDT; CDR2 reads FYEKMQ (reference sequence). The CDR3 has 15 residues. Trimming at V came to 4 bases and at J to 5 bases, leaving 9 bases not matched to a gene. In nucleotides, the CDR3 is TGTGCCAGCAGCTCGCTTGACAGGGGGATCGACGAGCAGTACTTC. Amino acid sequence: CASSSLDRGIDEQYF. The full variable domain, rest sourced from reference TRBV13 and TRBJ2-7, is AAGVIQSPRHLIKEKRETATLKCYPIPRHDTVYWYQQGPGQDPQFLISFYEKMQSDKGSIPDRFSAQQFSDYHSELNMSSLELGDSALYFCASSSLDRGIDEQYFGPGTRLTVT.

The chain uses TRBV9 and TRBJ2-7, with D tentatively TRBD1 or TRBD2 (6 bases each). Germline CDR1 SGDLS, CDR2 YYNGEE. Trimming pared 0 bases from V and 6 bases from J, leaving 16 bases between. The length of the CDR3 is 15 residues. The CDR3 nucleotides read TGTGCCAGCAGCGTAGTAGGGGGGAGTAGTAGCGAGCAGTACTTC. It codes for CASSVVGGSSSEQYF.